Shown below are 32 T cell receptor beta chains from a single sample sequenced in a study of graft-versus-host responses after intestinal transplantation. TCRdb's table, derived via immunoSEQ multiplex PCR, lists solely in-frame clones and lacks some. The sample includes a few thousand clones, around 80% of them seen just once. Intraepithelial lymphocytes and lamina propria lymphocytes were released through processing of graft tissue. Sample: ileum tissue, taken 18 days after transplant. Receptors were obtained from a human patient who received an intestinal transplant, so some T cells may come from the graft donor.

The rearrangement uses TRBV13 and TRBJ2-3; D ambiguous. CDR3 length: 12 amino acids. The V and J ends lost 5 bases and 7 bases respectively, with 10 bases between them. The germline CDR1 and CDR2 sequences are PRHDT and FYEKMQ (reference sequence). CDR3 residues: CASSPNPNTQYF. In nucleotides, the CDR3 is TGTGCCAGCAGCCCAAACCCTAATACGCAGTATTTT.

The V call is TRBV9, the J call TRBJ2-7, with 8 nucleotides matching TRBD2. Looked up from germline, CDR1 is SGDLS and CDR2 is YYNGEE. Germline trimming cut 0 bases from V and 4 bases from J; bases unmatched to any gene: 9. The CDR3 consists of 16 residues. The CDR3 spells CASSVGEGPGGYEQYF. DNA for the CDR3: TGTGCCAGCAGCGTAGGAGAAGGACCGGGGGGGTACGAGCAGTACTTC.

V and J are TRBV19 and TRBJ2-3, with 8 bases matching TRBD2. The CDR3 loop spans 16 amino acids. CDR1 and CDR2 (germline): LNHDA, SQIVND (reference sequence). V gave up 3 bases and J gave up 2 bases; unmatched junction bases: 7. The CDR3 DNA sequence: TGTGCCAGTAGTATTGGGCCGGGGGGGAACACAGATACGCAGTATTTT. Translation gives CASSIGPGGNTDTQYF.

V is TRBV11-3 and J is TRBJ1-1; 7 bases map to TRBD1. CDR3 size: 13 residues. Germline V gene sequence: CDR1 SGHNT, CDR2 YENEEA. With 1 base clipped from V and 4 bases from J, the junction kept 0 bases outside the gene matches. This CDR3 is CASSLGQGTEAFF. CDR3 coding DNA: TGTGCCAGCAGCTTAGGACAGGGCACTGAAGCTTTCTTT. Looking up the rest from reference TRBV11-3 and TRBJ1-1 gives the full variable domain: EAGVVQSPRYKIIEKKQPVAFWCNPISGHNTLYWYLQNLGQGPELLIRYENEEAVDDSQLPKDRFSAERLKGVDSTLKIQPAELGDSAVYLCASSLGQGTEAFFGQGTRLTVV.

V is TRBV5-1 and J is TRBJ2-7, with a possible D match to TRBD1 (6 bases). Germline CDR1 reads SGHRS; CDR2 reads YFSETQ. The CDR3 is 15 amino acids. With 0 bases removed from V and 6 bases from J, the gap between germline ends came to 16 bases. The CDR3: CASSLDGQSFGEQYF. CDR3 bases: TGCGCCAGCAGCTTGGATGGACAGAGTTTTGGCGAGCAGTACTTC.

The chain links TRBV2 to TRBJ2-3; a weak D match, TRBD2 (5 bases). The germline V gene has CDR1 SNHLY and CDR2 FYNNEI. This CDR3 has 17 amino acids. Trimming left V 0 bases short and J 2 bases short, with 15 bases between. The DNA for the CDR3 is TGTGCCAGCAGTGAAGCGTTTCTGAGGGTCCTCACAGATACGCAGTATTTT. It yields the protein CASSEAFLRVLTDTQYF. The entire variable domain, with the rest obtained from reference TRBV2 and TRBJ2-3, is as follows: EPEVTQTPSHQVTQMGQEVILRCVPISNHLYFYWYRQILGQKVEFLVSFYNNEISEKSEIFDDQFSVERPDGSNFTLKIRSTKLEDSAMYFCASSEAFLRVLTDTQYFGPGTRLTVL.

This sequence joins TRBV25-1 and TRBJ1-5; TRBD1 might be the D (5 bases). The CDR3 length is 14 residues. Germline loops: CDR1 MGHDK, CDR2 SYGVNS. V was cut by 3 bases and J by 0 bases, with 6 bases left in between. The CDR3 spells CASSDRASNQPQHF. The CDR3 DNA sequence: TGTGCCAGCAGTGACAGGGCTAGCAATCAGCCCCAGCATTTT.

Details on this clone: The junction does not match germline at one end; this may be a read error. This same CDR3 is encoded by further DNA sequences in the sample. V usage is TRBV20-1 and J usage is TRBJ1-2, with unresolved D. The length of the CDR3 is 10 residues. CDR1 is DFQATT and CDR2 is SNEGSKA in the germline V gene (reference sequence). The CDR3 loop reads CSARHYGYTF. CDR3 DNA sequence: TGCAGCGCTAGACACTATGGCTACACCTTC.

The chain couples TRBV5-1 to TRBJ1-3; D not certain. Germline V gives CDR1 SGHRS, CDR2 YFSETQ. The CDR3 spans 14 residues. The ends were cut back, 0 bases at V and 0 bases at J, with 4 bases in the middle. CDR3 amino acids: CASSLGSSGNTIYF. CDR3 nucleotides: TGCGCCAGCAGCTTGGGGAGCTCTGGAAACACCATATATTTT.

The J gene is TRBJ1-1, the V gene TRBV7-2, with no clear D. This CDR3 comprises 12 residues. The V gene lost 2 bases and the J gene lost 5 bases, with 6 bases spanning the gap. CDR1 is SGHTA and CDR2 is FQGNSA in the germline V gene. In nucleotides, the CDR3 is TGTGCCAGCAGCTTAATATTAACTGAAGCTTTCTTT. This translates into CASSLILTEAFF.

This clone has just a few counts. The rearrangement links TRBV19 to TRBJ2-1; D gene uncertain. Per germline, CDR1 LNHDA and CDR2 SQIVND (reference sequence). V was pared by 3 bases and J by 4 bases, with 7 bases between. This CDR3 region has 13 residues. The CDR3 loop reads CASSISGYNEQFF. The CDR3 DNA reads TGTGCCAGTAGTATCTCCGGGTACAATGAGCAGTTCTTC.

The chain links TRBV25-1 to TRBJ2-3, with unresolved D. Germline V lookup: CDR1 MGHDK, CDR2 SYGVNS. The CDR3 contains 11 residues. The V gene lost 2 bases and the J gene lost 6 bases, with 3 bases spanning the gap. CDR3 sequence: CASSEGDTQYF. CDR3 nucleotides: TGTGCCAGCAGTGAAGGGGATACGCAGTATTTT. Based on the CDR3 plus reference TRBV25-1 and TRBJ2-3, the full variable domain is EADIYQTPRYLVIGTGKKITLECSQTMGHDKMYWYQQDPGMELHLIHYSYGVNSTEKGDLSSESTVSRIRTEHFPLTLESARPSHTSQYLCASSEGDTQYFGPGTRLTVL.

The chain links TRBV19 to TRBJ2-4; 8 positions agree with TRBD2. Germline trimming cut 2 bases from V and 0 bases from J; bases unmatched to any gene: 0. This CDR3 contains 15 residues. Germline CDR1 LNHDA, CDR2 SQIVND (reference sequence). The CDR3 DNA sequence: TGTGCCAGTAGTATACTAGCGGGAGCCAAAAACATTCAGTACTTC. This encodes CASSILAGAKNIQYF.

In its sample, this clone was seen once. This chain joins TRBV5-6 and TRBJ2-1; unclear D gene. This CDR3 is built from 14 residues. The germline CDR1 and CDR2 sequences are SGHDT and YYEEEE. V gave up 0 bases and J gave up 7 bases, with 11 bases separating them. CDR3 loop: CASSLVFSQNEQFF. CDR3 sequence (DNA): TGTGCCAGCAGCTTGGTCTTCAGCCAAAATGAGCAGTTCTTC.

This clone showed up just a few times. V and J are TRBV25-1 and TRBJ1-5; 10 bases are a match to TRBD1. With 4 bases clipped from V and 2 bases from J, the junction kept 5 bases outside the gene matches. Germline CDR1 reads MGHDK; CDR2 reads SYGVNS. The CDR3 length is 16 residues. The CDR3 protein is CASSASGTGGNQPQHF. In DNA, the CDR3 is TGTGCCAGCAGTGCCTCCGGGACAGGGGGCAATCAGCCCCAGCATTTT.

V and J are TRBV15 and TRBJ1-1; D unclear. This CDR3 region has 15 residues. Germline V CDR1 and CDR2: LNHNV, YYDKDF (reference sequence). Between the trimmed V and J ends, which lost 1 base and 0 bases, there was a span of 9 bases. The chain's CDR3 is CATSRGGWMNTEAFF. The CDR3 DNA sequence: TGTGCCACCAGCAGAGGAGGGTGGATGAACACTGAAGCTTTCTTT.

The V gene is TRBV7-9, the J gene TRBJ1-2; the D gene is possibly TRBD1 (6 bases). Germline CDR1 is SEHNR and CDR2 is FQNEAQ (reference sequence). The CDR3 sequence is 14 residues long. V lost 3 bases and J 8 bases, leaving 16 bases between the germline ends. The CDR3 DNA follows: TGTGCCAGCAGCTTTTCAGGGGAAAAAGGCGGCTACACCTTC. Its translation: CASSFSGEKGGYTF.

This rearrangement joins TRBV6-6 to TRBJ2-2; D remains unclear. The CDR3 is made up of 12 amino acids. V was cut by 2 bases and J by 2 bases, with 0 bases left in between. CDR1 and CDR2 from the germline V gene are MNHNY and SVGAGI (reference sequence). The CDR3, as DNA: TGTGCCAGCAGTTACAACACCGGGGAGCTGTTTTTT. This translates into CASSYNTGELFF.

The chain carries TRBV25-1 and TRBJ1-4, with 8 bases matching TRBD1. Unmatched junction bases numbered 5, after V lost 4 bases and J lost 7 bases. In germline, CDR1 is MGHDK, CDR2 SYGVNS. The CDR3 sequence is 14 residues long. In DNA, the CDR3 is TGTGCCAGCAGTGGACAGGGGAGAGGTGAAAAACTGTTTTTT. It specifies CASSGQGRGEKLFF.

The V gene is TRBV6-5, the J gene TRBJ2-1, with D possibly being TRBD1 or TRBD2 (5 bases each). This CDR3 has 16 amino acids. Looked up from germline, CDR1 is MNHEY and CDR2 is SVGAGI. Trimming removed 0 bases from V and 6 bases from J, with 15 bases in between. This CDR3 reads CASSYSLGVSGNEQFF. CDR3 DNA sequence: TGTGCCAGCAGTTACTCGTTGGGGGTCTCTGGCAATGAGCAGTTCTTC.

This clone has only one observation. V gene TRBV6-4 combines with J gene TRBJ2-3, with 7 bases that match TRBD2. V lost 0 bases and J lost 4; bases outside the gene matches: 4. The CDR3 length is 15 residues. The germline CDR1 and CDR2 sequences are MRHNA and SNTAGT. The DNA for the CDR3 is TGTGCCAGCAGTGACTCGGGAGGGCCTTCAGATACGCAGTATTTT. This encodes CASSDSGGPSDTQYF.

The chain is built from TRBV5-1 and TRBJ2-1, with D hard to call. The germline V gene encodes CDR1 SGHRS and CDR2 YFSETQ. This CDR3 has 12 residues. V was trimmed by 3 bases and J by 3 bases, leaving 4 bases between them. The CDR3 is CASSWDYNEQFF. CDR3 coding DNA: TGCGCCAGCAGCTGGGACTACAATGAGCAGTTCTTC.

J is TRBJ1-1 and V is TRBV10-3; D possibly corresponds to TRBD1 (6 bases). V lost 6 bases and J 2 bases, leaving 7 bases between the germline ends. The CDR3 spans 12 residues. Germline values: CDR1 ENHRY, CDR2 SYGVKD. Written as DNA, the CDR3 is TGTGCCATCAGGACAGGAAACACTGAAGCTTTCTTT. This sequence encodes CAIRTGNTEAFF.

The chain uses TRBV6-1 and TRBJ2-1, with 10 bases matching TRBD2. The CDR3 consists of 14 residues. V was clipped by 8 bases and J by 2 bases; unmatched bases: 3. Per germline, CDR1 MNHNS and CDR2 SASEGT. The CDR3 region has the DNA TGTGCCAGCGGCGGACTAGCGGCCTACAATGAGCAGTTCTTC. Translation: CASGGLAAYNEQFF.

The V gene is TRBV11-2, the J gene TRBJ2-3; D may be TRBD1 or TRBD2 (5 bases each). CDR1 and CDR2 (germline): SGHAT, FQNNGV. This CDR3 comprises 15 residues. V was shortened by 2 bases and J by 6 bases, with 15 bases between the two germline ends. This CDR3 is CASSLFRGVGDTQYF. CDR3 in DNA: TGTGCCAGCAGCTTATTCCGGGGCGTGGGGGATACGCAGTATTTT. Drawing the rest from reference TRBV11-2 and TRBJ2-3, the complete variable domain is EAGVAQSPRYKIIEKRQSVAFWCNPISGHATLYWYQQILGQGPKLLIQFQNNGVVDDSQLPKDRFSAERLKGVDSTLKIQPAKLEDSAVYLCASSLFRGVGDTQYFGPGTRLTVL.

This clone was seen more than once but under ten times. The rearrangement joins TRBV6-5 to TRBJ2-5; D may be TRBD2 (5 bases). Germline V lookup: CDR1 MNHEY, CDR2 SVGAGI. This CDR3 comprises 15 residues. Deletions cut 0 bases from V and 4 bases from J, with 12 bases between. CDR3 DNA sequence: TGTGCCAGCAGTTACTCCCGGGGTCTCGGAGAGACCCAGTACTTC. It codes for CASSYSRGLGETQYF.

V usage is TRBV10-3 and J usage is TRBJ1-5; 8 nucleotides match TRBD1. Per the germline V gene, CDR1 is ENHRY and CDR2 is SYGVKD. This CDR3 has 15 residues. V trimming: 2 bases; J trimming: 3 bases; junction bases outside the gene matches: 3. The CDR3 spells CAISERTGINQPQHF. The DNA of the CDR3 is TGTGCCATCAGTGAGCGGACAGGGATCAATCAGCCCCAGCATTTT.

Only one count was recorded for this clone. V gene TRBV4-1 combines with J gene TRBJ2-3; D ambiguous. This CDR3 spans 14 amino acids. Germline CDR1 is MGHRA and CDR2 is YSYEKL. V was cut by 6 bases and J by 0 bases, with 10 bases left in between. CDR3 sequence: CASRIPGSTDTQYF. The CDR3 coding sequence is TGCGCCAGCAGAATTCCTGGTAGCACAGATACGCAGTATTTT.

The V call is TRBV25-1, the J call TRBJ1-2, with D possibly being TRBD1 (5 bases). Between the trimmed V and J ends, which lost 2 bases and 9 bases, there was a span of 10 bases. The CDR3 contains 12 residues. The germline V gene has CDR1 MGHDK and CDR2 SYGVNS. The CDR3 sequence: CASSEHPGSYTF. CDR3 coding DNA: TGTGCCAGCAGTGAACATCCAGGGAGCTACACCTTC.

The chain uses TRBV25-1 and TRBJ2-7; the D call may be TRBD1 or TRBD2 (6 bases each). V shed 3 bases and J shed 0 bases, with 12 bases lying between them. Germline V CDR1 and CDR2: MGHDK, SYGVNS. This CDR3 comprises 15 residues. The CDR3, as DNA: TGTGCCAGCAGTGAGTCCGGAGGGGGCTCCTACGAGCAGTACTTC. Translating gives CASSESGGGSYEQYF.

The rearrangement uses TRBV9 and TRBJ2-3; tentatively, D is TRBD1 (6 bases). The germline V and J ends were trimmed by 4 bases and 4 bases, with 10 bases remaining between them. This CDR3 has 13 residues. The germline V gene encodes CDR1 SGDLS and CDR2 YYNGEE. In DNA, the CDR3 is TGTGCCAGCAGCTTACACAGGGCAGATACGCAGTATTTT. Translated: CASSLHRADTQYF.

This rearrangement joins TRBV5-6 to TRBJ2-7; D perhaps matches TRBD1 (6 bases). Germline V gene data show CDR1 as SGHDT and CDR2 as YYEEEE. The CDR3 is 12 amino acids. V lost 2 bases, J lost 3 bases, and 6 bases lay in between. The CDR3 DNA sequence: TGTGCCAGCAGCTTAGGGGGCTACGAGCAGTACTTC. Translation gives CASSLGGYEQYF.